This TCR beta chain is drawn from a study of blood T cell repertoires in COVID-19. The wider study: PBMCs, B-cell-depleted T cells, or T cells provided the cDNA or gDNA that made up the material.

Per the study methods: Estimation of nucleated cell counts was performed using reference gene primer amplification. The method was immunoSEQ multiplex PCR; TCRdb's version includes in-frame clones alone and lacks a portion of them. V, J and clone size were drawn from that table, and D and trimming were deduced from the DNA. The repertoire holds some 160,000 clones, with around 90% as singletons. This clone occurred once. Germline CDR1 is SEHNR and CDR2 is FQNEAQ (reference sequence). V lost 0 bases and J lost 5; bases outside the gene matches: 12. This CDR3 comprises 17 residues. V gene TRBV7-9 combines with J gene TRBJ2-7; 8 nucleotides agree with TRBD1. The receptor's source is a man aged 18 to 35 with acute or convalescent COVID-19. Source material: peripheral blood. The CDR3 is CASSLASQGARLHEQYF. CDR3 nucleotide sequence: TGTGCCAGCAGCTTAGCGAGCCAGGGGGCGCGTCTACACGAGCAGTACTTC.